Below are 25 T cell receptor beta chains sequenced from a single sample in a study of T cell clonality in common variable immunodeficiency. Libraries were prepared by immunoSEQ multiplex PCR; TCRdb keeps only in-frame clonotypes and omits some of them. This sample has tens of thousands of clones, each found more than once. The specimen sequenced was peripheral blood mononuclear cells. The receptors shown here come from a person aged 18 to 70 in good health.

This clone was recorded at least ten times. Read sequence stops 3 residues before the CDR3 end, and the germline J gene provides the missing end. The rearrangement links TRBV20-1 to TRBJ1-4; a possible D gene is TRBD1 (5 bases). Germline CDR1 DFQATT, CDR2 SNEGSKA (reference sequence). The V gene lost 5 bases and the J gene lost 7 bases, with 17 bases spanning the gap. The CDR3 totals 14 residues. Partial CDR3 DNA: TGCAGTGCTTTGACAGTCTTGAGAGGTGAAAAA. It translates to CSALTVLRGEK. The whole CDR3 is CSALTVLRGEKLFF.

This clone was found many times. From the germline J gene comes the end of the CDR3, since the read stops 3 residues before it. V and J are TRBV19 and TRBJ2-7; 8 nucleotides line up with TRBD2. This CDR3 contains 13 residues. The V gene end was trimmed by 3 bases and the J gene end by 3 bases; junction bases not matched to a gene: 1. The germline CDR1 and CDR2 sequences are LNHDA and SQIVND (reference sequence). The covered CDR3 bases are TGTGCCAGTAGTATGGGACTAGTCTACGAG. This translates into CASSMGLVYE. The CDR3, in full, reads CASSMGLVYEQYF.

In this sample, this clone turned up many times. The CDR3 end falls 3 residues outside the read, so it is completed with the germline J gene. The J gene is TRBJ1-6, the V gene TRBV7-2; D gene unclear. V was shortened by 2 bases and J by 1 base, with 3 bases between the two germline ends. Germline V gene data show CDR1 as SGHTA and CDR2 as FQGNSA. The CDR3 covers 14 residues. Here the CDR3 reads CASSLTSYNSPLHF. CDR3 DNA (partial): TGTGCCAGCAGCTTAACATCCTATAATTCACCC.

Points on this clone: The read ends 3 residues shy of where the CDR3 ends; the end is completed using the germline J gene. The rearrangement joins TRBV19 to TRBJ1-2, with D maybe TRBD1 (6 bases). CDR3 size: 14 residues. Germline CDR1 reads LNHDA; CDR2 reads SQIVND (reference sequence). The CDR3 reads CASSPSRDTGGYTF. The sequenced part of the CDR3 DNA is TGTGCCAGTAGTCCCTCCCGGGACACAGGAGGC.

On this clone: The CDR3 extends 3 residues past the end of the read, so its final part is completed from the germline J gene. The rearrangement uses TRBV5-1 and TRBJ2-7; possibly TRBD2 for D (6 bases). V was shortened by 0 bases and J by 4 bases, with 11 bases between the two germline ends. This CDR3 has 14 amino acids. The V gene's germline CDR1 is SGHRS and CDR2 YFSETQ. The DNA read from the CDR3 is TGCGCCAGCAGCTTGGTACGCGGGGAATACGAG. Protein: CASSLVRGEYE. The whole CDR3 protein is CASSLVRGEYEQYF.

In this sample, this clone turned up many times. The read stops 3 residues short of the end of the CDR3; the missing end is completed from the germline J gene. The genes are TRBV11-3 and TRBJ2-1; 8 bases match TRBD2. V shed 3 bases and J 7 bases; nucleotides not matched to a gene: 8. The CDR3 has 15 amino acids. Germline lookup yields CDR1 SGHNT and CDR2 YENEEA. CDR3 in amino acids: CASSFAGLGINEQFF. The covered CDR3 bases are TGTGCCAGCAGCTTTGCGGGACTAGGTATAAATGAG.

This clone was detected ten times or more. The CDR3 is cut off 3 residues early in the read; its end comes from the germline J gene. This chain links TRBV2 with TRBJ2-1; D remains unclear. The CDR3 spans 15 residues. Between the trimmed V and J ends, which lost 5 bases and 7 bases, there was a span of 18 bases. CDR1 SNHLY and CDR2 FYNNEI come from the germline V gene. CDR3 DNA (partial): TGTGCCAGCAGTAAAAGTAAACTGTCCGTGAATGAG. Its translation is CASSKSKLSVNE. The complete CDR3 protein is CASSKSKLSVNEQFF.

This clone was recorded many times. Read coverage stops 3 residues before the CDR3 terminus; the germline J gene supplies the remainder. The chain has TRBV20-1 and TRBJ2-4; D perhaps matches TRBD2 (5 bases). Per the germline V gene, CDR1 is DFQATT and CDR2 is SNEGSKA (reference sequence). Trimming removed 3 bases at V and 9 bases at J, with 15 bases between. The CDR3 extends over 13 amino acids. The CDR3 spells CSARLRGKGIQYF. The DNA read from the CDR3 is TGCAGTGCTAGGCTCCGGGGAAAGGGCATT.

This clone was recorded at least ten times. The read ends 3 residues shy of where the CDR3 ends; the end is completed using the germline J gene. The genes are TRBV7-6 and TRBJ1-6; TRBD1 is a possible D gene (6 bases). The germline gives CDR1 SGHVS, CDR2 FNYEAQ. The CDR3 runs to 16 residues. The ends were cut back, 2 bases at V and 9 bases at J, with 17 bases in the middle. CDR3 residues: CASSLTETGRSSPLHF. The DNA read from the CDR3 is TGTGCCAGCAGCTTAACCGAAACAGGGCGATCTTCACCC. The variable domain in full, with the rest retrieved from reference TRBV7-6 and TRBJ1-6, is GAGVSQSPRYKVTKRGQDVALRCDPISGHVSLYWYRQALGQGPEFLTYFNYEAQQDKSGLPNDRFSAERPEGSISTLTIQRTEQRDSAMYRCASSLTETGRSSPLHFGNGTRLTVT.

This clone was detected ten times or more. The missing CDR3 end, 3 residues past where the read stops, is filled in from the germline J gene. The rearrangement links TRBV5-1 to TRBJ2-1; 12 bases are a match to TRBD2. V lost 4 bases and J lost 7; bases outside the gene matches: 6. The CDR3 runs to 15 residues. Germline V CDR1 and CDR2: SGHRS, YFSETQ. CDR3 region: CASSPGTSGWNEQFF. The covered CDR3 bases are TGCGCCAGCAGCCCCGGGACTAGCGGGTGGAATGAG. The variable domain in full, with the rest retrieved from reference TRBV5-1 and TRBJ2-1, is KAGVTQTPRYLIKTRGQQVTLSCSPISGHRSVSWYQQTPGQGLQFLFEYFSETQRNKGNFPGRFSGRQFSNSRSEMNVSTLELGDSALYLCASSPGTSGWNEQFFGPGTRLTVL.

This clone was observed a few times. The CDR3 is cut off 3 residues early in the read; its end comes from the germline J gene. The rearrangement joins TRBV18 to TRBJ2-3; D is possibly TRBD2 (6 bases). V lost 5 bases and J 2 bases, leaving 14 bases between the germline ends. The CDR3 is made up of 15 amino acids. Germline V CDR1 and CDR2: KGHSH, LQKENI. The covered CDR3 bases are TGTGCCAGCTCATTCGGGACTGGCAACACAGATACG. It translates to CASSFGTGNTDT. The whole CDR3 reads CASSFGTGNTDTQYF.

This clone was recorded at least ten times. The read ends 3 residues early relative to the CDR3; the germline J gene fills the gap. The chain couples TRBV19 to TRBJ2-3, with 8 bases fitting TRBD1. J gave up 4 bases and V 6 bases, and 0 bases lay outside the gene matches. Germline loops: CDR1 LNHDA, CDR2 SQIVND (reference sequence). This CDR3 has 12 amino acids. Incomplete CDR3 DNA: TGTGCCAGTAGGACAGGGGCAGATACG. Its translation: CASRTGADT. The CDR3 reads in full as CASRTGADTQYF.

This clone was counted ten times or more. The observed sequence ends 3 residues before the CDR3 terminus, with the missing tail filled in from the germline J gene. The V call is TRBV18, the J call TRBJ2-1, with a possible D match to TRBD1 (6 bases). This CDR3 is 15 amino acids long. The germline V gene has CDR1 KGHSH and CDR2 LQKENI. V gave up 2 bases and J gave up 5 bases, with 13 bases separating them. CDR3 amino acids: CASSPGQGIHNEQFF. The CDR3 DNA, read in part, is TGTGCCAGCTCACCAGGGCAGGGGATCCACAATGAG.

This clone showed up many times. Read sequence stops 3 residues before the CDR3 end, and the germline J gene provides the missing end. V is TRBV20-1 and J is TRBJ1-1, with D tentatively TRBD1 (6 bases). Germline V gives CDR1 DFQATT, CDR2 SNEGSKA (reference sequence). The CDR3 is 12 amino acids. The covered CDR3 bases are TGCAGTGCTAGGGAACAGGGCATGAGA. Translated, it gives CSAREQGMR. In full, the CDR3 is CSAREQGMRAFF.

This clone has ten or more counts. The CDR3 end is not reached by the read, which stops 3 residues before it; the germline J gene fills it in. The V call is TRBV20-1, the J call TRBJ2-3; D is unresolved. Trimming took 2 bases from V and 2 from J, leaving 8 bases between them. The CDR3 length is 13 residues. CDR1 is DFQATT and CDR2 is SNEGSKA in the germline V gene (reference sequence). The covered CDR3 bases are TGCAGTGCTAGACCACAAAACACAGATACG. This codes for CSARPQNTDT. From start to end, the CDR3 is CSARPQNTDTQYF.

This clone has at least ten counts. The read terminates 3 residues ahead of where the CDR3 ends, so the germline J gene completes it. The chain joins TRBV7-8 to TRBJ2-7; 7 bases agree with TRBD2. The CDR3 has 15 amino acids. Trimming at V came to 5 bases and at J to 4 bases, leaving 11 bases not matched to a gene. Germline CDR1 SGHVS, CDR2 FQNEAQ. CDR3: CASSQGLVAQYEQYF. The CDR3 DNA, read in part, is TGTGCCAGCAGCCAAGGACTAGTGGCTCAATACGAG.

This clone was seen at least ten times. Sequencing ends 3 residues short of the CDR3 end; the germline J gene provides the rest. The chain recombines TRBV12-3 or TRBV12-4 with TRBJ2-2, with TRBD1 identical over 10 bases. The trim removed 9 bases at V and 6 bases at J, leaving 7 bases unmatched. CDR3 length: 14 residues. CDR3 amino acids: CASDTGTGAGELFF. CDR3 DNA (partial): TGTGCCAGTGACACCGGGACAGGGGCCGGGGAG.

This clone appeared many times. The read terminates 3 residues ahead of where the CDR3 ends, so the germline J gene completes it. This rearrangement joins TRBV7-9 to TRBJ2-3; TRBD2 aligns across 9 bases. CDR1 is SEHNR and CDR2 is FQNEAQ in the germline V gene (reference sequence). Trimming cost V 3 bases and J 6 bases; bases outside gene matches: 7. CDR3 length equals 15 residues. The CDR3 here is CASSLPGLATDTQYF. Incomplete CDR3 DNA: TGTGCCAGCAGCTTGCCGGGACTAGCAACCGATACG.

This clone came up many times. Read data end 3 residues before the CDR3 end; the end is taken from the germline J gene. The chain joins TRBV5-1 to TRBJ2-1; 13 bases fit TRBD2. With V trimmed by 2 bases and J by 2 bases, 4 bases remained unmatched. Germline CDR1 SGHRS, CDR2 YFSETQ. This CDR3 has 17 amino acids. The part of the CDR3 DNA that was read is TGCGCCAGCAGCTTCAAAACTAGCGGGAGGGCCTACAATGAG. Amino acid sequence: CASSFKTSGRAYNE. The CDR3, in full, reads CASSFKTSGRAYNEQFF.

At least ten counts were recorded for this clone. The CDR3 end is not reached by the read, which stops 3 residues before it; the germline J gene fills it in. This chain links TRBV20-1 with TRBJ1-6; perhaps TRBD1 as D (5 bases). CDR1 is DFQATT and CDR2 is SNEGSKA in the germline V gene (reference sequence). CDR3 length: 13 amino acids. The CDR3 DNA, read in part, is TGCAGTGCTCTCACAATCACGGGGGGGACC. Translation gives CSALTITGGT. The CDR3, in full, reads CSALTITGGTLHF.

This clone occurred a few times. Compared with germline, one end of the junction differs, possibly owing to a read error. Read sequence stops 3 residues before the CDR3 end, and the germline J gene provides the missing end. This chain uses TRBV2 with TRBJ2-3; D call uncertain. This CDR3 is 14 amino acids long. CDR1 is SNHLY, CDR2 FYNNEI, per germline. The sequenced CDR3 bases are TGTGCCAGCAGGACAAGTGGGTGGCCAGAGACG. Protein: CASRTSGWPET. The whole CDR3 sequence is CASRTSGWPETQYF. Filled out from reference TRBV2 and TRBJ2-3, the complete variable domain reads EPEVTQTPSHQVTQMGQEVILRCVPISNHLYFYWYRQILGQKVEFLVSFYNNEISEKSEIFDDQFSVERPDGSNFTLKIRSTKLEDSAMYFCASRTSGWPETQYFGPGTRLTVL.

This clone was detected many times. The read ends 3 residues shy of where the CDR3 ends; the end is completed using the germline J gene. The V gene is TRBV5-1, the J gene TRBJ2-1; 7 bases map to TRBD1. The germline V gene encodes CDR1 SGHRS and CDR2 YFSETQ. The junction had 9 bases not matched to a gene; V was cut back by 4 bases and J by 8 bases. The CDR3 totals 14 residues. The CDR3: CASSTGSQGDEQFF. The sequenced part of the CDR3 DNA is TGCGCCAGCAGCACGGGCAGTCAGGGGGATGAG.

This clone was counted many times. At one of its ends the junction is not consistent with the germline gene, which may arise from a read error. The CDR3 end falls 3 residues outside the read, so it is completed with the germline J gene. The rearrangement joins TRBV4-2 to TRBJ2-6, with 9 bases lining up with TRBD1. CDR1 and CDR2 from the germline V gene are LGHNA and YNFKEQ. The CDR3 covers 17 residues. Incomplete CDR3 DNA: TGCGCCAGCAGCCAAGGTGGGGGACAGGGTTTCGGCAACGTC. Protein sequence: CASSQGGGQGFGNV. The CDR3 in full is CASSQGGGQGFGNVLTF.

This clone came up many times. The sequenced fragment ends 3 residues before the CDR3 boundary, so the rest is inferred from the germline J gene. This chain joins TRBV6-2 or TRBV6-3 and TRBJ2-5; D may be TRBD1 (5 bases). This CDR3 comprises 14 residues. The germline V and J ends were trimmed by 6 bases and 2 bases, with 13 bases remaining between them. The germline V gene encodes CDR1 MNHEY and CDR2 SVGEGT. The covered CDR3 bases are TGTGCCAGCAGGCCCTTGGGGCGTCAAGAGACC. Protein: CASRPLGRQET. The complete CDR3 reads CASRPLGRQETQYF.

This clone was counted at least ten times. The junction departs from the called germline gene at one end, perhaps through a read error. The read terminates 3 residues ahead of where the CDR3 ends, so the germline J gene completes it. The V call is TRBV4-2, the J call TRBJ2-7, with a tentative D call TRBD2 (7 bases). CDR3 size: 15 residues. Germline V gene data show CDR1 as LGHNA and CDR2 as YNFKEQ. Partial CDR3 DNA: TGCGCCAGCAGCCAAGAGGGGGTGGCTAGCGGCGAG. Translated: CASSQEGVASGE. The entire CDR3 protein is CASSQEGVASGEQYF.